This T cell receptor (beta chain) was retrieved from a study of response to subunit inactivated influenza vaccine. TCRdb called the RT-PCR reads again in MiXCR, with one record for every CDR3 protein. Among about 570,000 distinct CDR3 sequences listed, 11% were seen once. V was cut by 7 bases and J by 0 bases, with 14 bases left in between. CDR3 size: 15 residues. The germline V gene encodes CDR1 SEHNR and CDR2 FQNEAQ (reference sequence). The data were also submitted as part of a second study, on T cells expressing NK-cell markers. That work adds: With UMIs, 5'RACE template switching was used to make TCR beta cDNA. Restriction of sorting to alpha-beta TCR T cells was accomplished in several experiments using an anti-gamma-delta TCR antibody. No clear determination of HCMV specificity was made for expanded NKG2C+ T cell clones.

This clonotype was sampled from a middle-aged man who received an inactivated influenza vaccine. This chain joins TRBV7-9 and TRBJ2-3; D may be TRBD2 (5 bases). The sequencing here drew on PBMCs from blood, taken on the day of vaccination. CDR3 protein: CASTPVAGSTDTQYF. CDR3 bases: TGTGCCAGCACCCCGGTTGCGGGTAGCACAGATACGCAGTATTTT. Supplemented by reference TRBV7-9 and TRBJ2-3, the full variable domain reads DTGVSQNPRHKITKRGQNVTFRCDPISEHNRLYWYRQTLGQGPEFLTYFQNEAQLEKSRLLSDRFSAERPKGSFSTLEIQRTEQGDSAMYLCASTPVAGSTDTQYFGPGTRLTVL.